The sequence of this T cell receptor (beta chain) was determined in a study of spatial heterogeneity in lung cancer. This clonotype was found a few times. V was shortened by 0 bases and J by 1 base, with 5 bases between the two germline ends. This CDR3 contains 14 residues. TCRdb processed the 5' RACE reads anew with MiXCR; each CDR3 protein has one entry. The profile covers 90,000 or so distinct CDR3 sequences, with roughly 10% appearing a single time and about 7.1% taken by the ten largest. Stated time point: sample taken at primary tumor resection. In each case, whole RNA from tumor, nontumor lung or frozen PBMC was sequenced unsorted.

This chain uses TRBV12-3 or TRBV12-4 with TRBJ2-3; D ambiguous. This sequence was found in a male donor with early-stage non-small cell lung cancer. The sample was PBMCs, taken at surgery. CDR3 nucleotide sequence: TGTGCCAGCAGTTTAGCGCCCGGCACAGATACGCAGTATTTT. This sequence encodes CASSLAPGTDTQYF.